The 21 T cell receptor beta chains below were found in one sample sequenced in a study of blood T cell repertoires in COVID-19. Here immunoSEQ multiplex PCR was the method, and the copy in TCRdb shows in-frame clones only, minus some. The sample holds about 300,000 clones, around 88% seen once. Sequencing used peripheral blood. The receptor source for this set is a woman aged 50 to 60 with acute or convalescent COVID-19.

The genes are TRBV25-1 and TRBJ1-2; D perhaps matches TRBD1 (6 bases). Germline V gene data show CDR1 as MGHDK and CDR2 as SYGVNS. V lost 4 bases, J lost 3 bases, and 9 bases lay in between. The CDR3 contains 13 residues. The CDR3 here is CASSVDRYYGYTF. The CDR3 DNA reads TGTGCCAGCAGTGTGGACAGATACTATGGCTACACCTTC.

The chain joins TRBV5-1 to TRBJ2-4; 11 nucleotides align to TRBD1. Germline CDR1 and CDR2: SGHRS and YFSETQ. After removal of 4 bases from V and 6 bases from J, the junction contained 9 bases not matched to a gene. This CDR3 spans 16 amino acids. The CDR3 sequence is CASSDHRDRGGNIQYF. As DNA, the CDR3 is TGCGCCAGCAGCGACCACCGGGACAGGGGGGGAAACATTCAGTACTTC.

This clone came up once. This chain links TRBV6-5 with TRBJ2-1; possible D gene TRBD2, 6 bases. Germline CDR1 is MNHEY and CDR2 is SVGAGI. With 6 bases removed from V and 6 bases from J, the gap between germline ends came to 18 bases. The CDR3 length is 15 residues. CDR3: CASSPWGERANEQFF. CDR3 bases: TGTGCCAGCAGCCCCTGGGGGGAGAGGGCCAATGAGCAGTTCTTC.

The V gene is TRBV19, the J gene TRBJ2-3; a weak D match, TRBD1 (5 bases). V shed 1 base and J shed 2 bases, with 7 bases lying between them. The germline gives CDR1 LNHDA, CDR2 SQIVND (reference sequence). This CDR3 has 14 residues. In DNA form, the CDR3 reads TGTGCCAGTAGTATAGGACAGAACACAGATACGCAGTATTTT. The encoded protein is CASSIGQNTDTQYF. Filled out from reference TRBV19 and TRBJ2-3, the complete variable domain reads DGGITQSPKYLFRKEGQNVTLSCEQNLNHDAMYWYRQDPGQGLRLIYYSQIVNDFQKGDIAEGYSVSREKKESFPLTVTSAQKNPTAFYLCASSIGQNTDTQYFGPGTRLTVL.

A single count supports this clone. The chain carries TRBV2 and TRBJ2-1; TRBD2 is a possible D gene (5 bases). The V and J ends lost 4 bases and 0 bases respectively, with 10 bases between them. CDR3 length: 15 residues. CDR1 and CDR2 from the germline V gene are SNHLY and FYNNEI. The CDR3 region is CASSGGRSSYNEQFF. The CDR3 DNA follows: TGTGCCAGCAGTGGAGGGCGGAGCTCCTACAATGAGCAGTTCTTC.

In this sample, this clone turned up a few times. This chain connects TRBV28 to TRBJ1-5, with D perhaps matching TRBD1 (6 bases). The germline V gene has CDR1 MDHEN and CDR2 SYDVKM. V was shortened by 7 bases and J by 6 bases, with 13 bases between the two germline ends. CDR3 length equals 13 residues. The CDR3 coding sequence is TGTGCCAGCAAAATGGGGGGGCTTCAGCCCCAGCATTTT. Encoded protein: CASKMGGLQPQHF.

The CDR3 DNA follows: TGTGCCAGCAGCTTCTCGGGGACAGGGTACGGCTACACCTTC. It encodes CASSFSGTGYGYTF. The J gene is TRBJ1-2, the V gene TRBV7-2; 9 bases line up with TRBD1. Trimming cost V 3 bases and J 8 bases; bases outside gene matches: 7. Germline lookup yields CDR1 SGHTA and CDR2 FQGNSA. CDR3 size: 14 residues.

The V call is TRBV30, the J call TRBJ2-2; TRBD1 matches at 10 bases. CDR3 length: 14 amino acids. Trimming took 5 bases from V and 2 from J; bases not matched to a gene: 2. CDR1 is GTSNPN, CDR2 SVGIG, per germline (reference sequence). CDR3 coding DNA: TGTGCCTGGGGGACAGGGGTTAACACCGGGGAGCTGTTTTTT. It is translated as CAWGTGVNTGELFF.

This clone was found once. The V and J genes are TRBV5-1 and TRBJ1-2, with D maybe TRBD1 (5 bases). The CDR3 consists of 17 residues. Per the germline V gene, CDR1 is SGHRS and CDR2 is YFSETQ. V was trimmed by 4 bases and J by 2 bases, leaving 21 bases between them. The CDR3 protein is CASSLSPQGTVNYGYTF. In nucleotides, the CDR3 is TGCGCCAGCAGCCTATCGCCGCAGGGAACGGTCAACTATGGCTACACCTTC. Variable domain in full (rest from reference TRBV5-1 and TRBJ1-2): KAGVTQTPRYLIKTRGQQVTLSCSPISGHRSVSWYQQTPGQGLQFLFEYFSETQRNKGNFPGRFSGRQFSNSRSEMNVSTLELGDSALYLCASSLSPQGTVNYGYTFGSGTRLTVV.

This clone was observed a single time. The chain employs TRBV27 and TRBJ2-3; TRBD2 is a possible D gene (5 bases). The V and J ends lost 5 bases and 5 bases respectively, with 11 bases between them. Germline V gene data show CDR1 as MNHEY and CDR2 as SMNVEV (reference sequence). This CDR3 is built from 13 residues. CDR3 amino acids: CASSTRRQDTQYF. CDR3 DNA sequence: TGTGCCAGCAGTACTAGACGCCAAGATACGCAGTATTTT.

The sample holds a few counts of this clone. The CDR3 DNA is TGTGCCAGCAGACTGACGCGGGACAGGGGCCACGAGCAGTACTTC. Its protein product is CASRLTRDRGHEQYF. The V gene is TRBV6-4, the J gene TRBJ2-7; 10 positions agree with TRBD1. The CDR3 spans 15 residues. Per germline, CDR1 MRHNA and CDR2 SNTAGT. Losses at the gene ends were 6 bases for V and 5 bases for J; bases not matched to a gene: 10.

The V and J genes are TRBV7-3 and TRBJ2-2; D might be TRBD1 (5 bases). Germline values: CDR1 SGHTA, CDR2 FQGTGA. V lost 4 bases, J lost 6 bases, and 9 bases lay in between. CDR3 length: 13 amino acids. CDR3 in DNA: TGTGCCAGCAGCTCCAGGGTTGCCGGGGAGCTGTTTTTT. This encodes CASSSRVAGELFF.

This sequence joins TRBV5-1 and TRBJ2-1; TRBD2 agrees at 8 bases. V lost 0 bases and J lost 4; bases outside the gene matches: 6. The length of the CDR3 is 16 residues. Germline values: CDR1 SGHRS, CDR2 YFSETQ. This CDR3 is CASSLAPGLDYNEQFF. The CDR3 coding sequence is TGCGCCAGCAGCTTGGCCCCGGGACTAGATTACAATGAGCAGTTCTTC. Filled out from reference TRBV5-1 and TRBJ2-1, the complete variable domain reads KAGVTQTPRYLIKTRGQQVTLSCSPISGHRSVSWYQQTPGQGLQFLFEYFSETQRNKGNFPGRFSGRQFSNSRSEMNVSTLELGDSALYLCASSLAPGLDYNEQFFGPGTRLTVL.

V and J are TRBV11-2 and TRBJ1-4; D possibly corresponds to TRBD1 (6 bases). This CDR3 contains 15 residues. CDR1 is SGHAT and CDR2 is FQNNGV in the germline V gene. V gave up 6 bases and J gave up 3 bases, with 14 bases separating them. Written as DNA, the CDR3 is TGTGCCAGCAGGAGGGGGGGTTTGGCTAATGAAAAACTGTTTTTT. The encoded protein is CASRRGGLANEKLFF.

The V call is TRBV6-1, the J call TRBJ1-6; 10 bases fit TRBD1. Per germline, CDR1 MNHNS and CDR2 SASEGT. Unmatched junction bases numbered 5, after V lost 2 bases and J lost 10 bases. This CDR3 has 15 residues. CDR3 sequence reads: CASSESGQGQSPLHF. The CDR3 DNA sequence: TGTGCCAGCAGTGAATCGGGACAGGGGCAGTCACCCCTCCACTTT.

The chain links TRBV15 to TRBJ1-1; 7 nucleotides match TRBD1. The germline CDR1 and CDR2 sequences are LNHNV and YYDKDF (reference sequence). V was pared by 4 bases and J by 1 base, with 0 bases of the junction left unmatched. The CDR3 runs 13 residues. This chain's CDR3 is CATSNRGNTEAFF. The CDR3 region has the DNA TGTGCCACCAGCAACAGGGGGAACACTGAAGCTTTCTTT.

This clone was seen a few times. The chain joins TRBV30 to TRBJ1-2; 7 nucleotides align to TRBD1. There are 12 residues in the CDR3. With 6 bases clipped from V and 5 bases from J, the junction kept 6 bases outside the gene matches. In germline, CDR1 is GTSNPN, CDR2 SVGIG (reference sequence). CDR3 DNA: TGTGCCTGCTCCGGGACAGTATATGGCTACACCTTC. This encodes CACSGTVYGYTF.

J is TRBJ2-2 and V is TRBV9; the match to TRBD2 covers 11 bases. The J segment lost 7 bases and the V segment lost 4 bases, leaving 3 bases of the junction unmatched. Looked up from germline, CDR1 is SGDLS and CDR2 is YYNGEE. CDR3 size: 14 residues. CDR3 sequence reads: CASSPLAGVGELFF. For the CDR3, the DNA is TGTGCCAGCAGCCCACTAGCGGGAGTCGGGGAGCTGTTTTTT.

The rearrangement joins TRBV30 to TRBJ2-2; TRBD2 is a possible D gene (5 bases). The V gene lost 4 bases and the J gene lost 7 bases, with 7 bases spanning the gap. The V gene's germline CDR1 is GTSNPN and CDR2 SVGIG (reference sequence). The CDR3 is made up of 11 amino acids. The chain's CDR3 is CAWNRGGELFF. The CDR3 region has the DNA TGTGCCTGGAATCGGGGCGGGGAGCTGTTTTTT.

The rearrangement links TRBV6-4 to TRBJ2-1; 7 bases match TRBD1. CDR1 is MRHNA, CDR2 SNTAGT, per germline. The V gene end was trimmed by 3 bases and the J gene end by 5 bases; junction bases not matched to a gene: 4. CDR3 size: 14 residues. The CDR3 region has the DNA TGTGCCAGCAGTGAGCAGGGGGAAAACAATGAGCAGTTCTTC. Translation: CASSEQGENNEQFF.

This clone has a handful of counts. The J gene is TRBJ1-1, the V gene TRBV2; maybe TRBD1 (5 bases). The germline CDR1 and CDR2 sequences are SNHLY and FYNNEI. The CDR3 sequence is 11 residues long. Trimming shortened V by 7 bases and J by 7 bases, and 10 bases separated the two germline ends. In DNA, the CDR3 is TGTGCCAGCATGGGGGAGGTTGAAGCTTTCTTT. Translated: CASMGEVEAFF.